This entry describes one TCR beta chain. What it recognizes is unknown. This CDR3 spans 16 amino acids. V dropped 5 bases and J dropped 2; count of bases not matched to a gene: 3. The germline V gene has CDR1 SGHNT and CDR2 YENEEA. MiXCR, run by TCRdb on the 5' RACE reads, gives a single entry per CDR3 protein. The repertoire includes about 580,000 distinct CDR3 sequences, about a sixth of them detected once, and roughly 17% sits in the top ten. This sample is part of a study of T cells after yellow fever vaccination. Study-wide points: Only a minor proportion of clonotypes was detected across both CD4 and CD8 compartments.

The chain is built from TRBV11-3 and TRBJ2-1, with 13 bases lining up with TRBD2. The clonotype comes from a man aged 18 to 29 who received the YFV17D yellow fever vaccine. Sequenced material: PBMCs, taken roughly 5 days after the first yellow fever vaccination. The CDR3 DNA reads TGTGCCAGCAGCGGACTAGCGGGGGAGACCTACAATGAGCAGTTCTTC. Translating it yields CASSGLAGETYNEQFF.